This T cell receptor (beta chain) derives from a study of T cell responses to AZD1222 COVID-19 vaccine. Findings and caveats of the study: Repertoires in all cases were sampled only once the peak T cell response had passed. Among AZD1222 vaccinees, only five or six were seropositive at baseline.

Notes on this clone: The target antigen is unknown.

This table comes from immunoSEQ multiplex PCR, and its TCRdb copy is limited to in-frame clones, with some not included. This table holds 150,000 to 180,000 clones, around 87% found once. The TCR sequence derives from an adult who received the AZD1222 COVID-19 vaccine. This specimen was peripheral blood, taken 28 days after the second AZD1222 dose.

CDR3 in DNA: TGTGCCAGCCGTAGCGGGAGGGCCGGCGAGCAGTTCTTC. This codes for CASRSGRAGEQFF. This chain links TRBV7-9 with TRBJ2-1, with TRBD2 identical over 11 bases. Germline loops: CDR1 SEHNR, CDR2 FQNEAQ (reference sequence). This CDR3 has 13 residues. V was pared by 8 bases and J by 10 bases, with 7 bases of the junction left unmatched.